A selection of T cell receptor beta chains follows, all from one sample in a study of post-analysis software for immune sequencing data. TCRdb called the PCR reads again in MiXCR, with one record for every CDR3 protein. The sample includes hundreds of thousands of distinct CDR3 sequences, 30% of them seen just once. Material for sequencing was blood. Receptors were obtained from a girl under 18 with multiple sclerosis. The CDR3 runs from the conserved cysteine through the conserved F or W. The D gene is left open where the match is weak. Clone size is stated in some rows and not others, as once, few, many or a class when expanded.

J gene,clone size,CDR3 length,D gene,V gene,CDR3 protein,CDR3 DNA
TRBJ1-5,NA,15,NA,TRBV6-5,CASTRQPYSNQPQHF,TGTGCCAGCACTCGACAGCCTTATAGCAATCAGCCCCAGCATTTT
TRBJ1-5,NA,14,NA,TRBV20-1,CSATLAGSNQPQHF,TGCAGTGCAACGTTAGCAGGGAGCAATCAGCCCCAGCATTTT
TRBJ1-1,NA,14,NA,TRBV2,CASSADLLNTEAFF,TGTGCCAGCAGTGCGGACTTACTGAACACTGAAGCTTTCTTT
TRBJ2-2,once,16,TRBD2,TRBV5-1,CASSSRTSGGTGELFF,TGCGCCAGCAGCTCCCGGACTAGCGGGGGCACCGGGGAGCTGTTTTTT
TRBJ2-3,many,13,TRBD2,TRBV25-1,CASILAGTDTQYF,TGTGCCAGCATCTTAGCGGGTACAGATACGCAGTATTTT
TRBJ2-7,many,12,TRBD1,TRBV28,CASSPDRLEQYF,TGTGCCAGCAGCCCGGACAGGCTAGAGCAGTACTTC
TRBJ1-5,few,16,NA,TRBV12-3/TRBV12-4,CASSLVRDRGNQPQHF,TGTGCCAGCAGTTTAGTAAGGGACCGAGGCAATCAGCCCCAGCATTTT
TRBJ2-4,few,14,TRBD2,TRBV20-1,CSARLGTSGVIQYF,TGCAGTGCTAGACTTGGGACTAGCGGGGTCATTCAGTACTTC
TRBJ2-7,NA,19,NA,TRBV7-2,CASSRTGTPARAQQYEQYF,TGTGCCAGCAGCAGAACGGGGACACCTGCCCGGGCCCAGCAATACGAGCAGTACTTC
TRBJ2-5,many,13,TRBD1,TRBV6-5,CASSWDRAETQYF,TGTGCCAGCAGTTGGGACAGGGCGGAGACCCAGTACTTC
TRBJ2-7,NA,15,NA,TRBV6-5,CASSYVAGPNYEQYF,TGTGCCAGCAGTTACGTGGCAGGGCCAAACTACGAGCAGTACTTC
TRBJ1-4,NA,18,NA,TRBV5-8,CASSLPDKLRETNEKLYF,TGTGCCAGCAGCTTACCGGACAAACTACGAGAAACTAATGAAAAACTGTATTTT
TRBJ2-7,NA,15,NA,TRBV4-3,CASSHQTGPSYEQYF,TGCGCCAGCAGTCACCAGACAGGACCCAGCTACGAGCAGTACTTC
TRBJ1-6,NA,14,NA,TRBV11-2,CASSLGGNNSPLHF,TGTGCCAGCAGCTTAGGGGGTAACAATTCACCCCTCCACTTT
TRBJ2-1,few,15,NA,TRBV20-1,CSARISATVINEQFF,TGCAGTGCCCGTATTTCCGCCACAGTTATCAATGAGCAGTTCTTC
TRBJ1-2,few,14,NA,TRBV15,CATSRGWGVYGYTF,TGTGCCACCAGCAGAGGATGGGGGGTCTATGGCTACACCTTC
TRBJ2-7,many,14,TRBD1,TRBV5-1,CASSLRTGPYEQYF,TGCGCCAGCAGCTTACGGACAGGACCCTACGAGCAGTACTTC
TRBJ1-2,NA,13,NA,TRBV6-5,CASRAEGGRGYTF,TGTGCCAGCAGGGCAGAGGGCGGGCGAGGCTACACCTTC
TRBJ2-3,few,15,NA,TRBV2,CASSVDGLHTDTQYF,TGTGCCAGCAGTGTCGACGGGCTACACACAGATACGCAGTATTTT
TRBJ2-1,many,14,NA,TRBV11-2,CASSLVPVGNEQFF,TGTGCCAGCAGCTTAGTCCCCGTAGGGAATGAGCAGTTCTTC
TRBJ1-1,NA,13,TRBD1,TRBV25-1,CASSNRGRSEAFF,TGTGCCAGCTCCAACAGGGGTCGGTCTGAAGCTTTCTTT
TRBJ1-1,NA,15,TRBD1,TRBV5-1,CASSTSGGWQTEAFF,TGCGCCAGCAGCACGTCAGGGGGCTGGCAAACTGAAGCTTTCTTT
TRBJ2-1,few,14,NA,TRBV6-2/TRBV6-3,CASSRPSVYNEQFF,TGTGCCAGCAGTCGCCCTAGCGTCTACAATGAGCAGTTCTTC
TRBJ1-1,NA,15,TRBD1,TRBV6-5,CASRATGAGNTEAFF,TGTGCCAGCAGGGCGACAGGGGCAGGTAACACTGAAGCTTTCTTT
TRBJ2-6,few,14,NA,TRBV29-1,CSVGRSAGANVLTF,TGCAGCGTTGGTCGCTCCGCTGGGGCCAACGTCCTGACTTTC
TRBJ2-7,few,12,NA,TRBV6-5,CASSSGLFEQYF,TGTGCCAGCAGTTCAGGACTTTTCGAGCAGTACTTC
TRBJ2-1,NA,16,TRBD2,TRBV6-1,CASSAAVGGVYNEQFF,TGTGCCAGCAGTGCCGCGGTGGGGGGGGTCTACAATGAGCAGTTCTTC
TRBJ1-1,NA,14,TRBD1,TRBV13,CASSYGQGRQEAFF,TGTGCCAGCAGCTACGGACAGGGGCGCCAAGAAGCTTTCTTT
TRBJ1-6,few,16,NA,TRBV29-1,CSVEDPGGANSSPLHF,TGCAGCGTTGAAGATCCTGGGGGCGCAAACAGTTCACCCCTCCACTTT
TRBJ2-7,NA,14,NA,TRBV7-9,CASSSHRTGYEQYF,TGTGCCAGCAGCTCACACCGGACCGGGTACGAGCAGTACTTC
TRBJ2-7,many,15,TRBD2,TRBV4-3,CASSPGLAGGYEQYF,TGCGCCAGCAGCCCGGGACTAGCGGGAGGCTACGAGCAGTACTTC
TRBJ2-7,few,15,NA,TRBV5-1,CASSLGHGAFYEQYF,TGCGCCAGCAGCTTGGGGCACGGGGCGTTCTACGAGCAGTACTTC
TRBJ2-3,NA,14,TRBD2,TRBV28,CASTRGGAGDTQYF,TGTGCCAGCACACGCGGGGGGGCAGGAGATACGCAGTATTTT
TRBJ1-2,NA,12,NA,TRBV28,CASCGDNYGYTF,TGTGCCAGCTGCGGGGACAACTATGGCTACACCTTC
TRBJ2-1,few,15,NA,TRBV2,CASSVRRSPYNEQFF,TGTGCCAGCAGTGTAAGGCGGAGCCCCTACAATGAGCAGTTCTTC
TRBJ1-1,NA,15,TRBD1,TRBV6-5,CASSYRTGVRTEAFF,TGTGCCAGCAGTTACCGGACAGGGGTTAGGACTGAAGCTTTCTTT
TRBJ2-3,NA,13,NA,TRBV18,CASSPPVTDTQYF,TGTGCCAGCTCACCCCCGGTCACAGATACGCAGTATTTT
TRBJ2-1,many,13,TRBD1,TRBV7-2,CASSLNRGNEQFF,TGTGCCAGCAGCTTAAACAGGGGCAATGAGCAGTTCTTC
TRBJ1-1,NA,13,NA,TRBV29-1,CSVELGGNTEAFF,TGCAGCGTTGAACTGGGGGGAAACACTGAAGCTTTCTTT
TRBJ1-5,few,14,TRBD1,TRBV7-2,CASSSRQGSQPQHF,TGTGCCAGCAGCTCCCGACAGGGGAGTCAGCCCCAGCATTTT
TRBJ2-1,few,14,TRBD2,TRBV11-2,CASSSVRGDNEQFF,TGTGCCAGCAGCTCAGTACGGGGGGACAATGAGCAGTTCTTC